The present TCR beta chain was sequenced within a study of esophageal squamous cell carcinoma under preoperative chemotherapy. Study details: Both tumor-infiltrating lymphocytes and peripheral blood T cells were profiled. Whole-study findings and limits: Clonal contraction, more than amplification, hit abundant clones after paclitaxel-nedaplatin.

Time point described: after preoperative PTX-NDP chemotherapy. MiXCR, run by TCRdb on the PCR reads, gives a single entry per CDR3 protein. Of 9,500 to 12,000 distinct CDR3 sequences listed, more than 60% are singletons. This clonotype was detected only once. Its antigen is unknown. A read error may account for a junction end that differs from germline. The CDR3 totals 15 residues. Per germline, CDR1 SGHTA and CDR2 FQGNSA. This specimen was taken from a patient given preoperative chemotherapy. The chain links TRBV7-2 to TRBJ2-5; 7 bases line up with TRBD1. The receptor was derived from a human donor with esophageal squamous cell carcinoma. The donor label of this sample is uncertain. The CDR3 sequence: CASSRQGLGYNEQYF. CDR3 DNA: TGTGCCAGCAGCAGACAGGGATTAGGGTACAATGAGCAGTATTTC. Full variable domain (outside the CDR3, taken from reference TRBV7-2 and TRBJ2-5): GAGVSQSPSNKVTEKGKDVELRCDPISGHTALYWYRQSLGQGLEFLIYFQGNSAPDKSGLPSDRFSAERTGGSVSTLTIQRTQQEDSAVYLCASSRQGLGYNEQYFGPGTRLLVL.